These 5 T cell receptor beta chains were sequenced from one sample in a study of T cells in Graves' hyperthyroidism and ophthalmopathy (dated by TCRdb to the late 2010s). Library preparation was by multiplex PCR. These reads were obtained on an Illumina HiSeq 2000. TCR beta CDR3 regions were amplified from RNA transcripts. A first-round RT-PCR of the TCR CDR3 used the HTBI primer set with the Qiagen OneStep RT-PCR kit. Using fastp at Q25 and MiXCR, TCRdb reprocessed the public reads and kept productive beta chains. Entries that share a CDR3 protein sequence are merged under the most common genes and DNA. The sample table shows 390,000 or so distinct CDR3 sequences, and about 15% are seen once. The ten top clones hold over 10% of the sample. The material sequenced was blood. These receptors all come from a man between 18 and 29 years old with Graves' ophthalmopathy.

This clonotype was observed at least ten times. The CDR3 nucleotides read TGTGCCAGCAGTTACGGGGAACAGGGCTACGAGCAGTACTTC. Translated: CASSYGEQGYEQYF. The chain has TRBV6-2 or TRBV6-3 and TRBJ2-7; D is perhaps TRBD1 (6 bases). V lost 2 bases and J lost 3, with 11 bases in between. Germline CDR1 is MNHEY and CDR2 is SVGEGT. CDR3 size: 14 residues.

Many counts were recorded for this clonotype. The chain joins TRBV13 to TRBJ1-2; D gene ambiguous. CDR1 is PRHDT and CDR2 is FYEKMQ in the germline V gene (reference sequence). The CDR3 is 13 amino acids. Trimming removed 1 base from V and 8 bases from J, with 11 bases in between. This CDR3 reads CASSLEIQPGYTF. The CDR3 nucleotides are TGTGCCAGCAGCTTAGAAATACAACCGGGCTACACCTTC. Using reference TRBV13 and TRBJ1-2 for the parts outside the CDR3, the full variable domain is AAGVIQSPRHLIKEKRETATLKCYPIPRHDTVYWYQQGPGQDPQFLISFYEKMQSDKGSIPDRFSAQQFSDYHSELNMSSLELGDSALYFCASSLEIQPGYTFGSGTRLTVV.

At least ten counts were recorded for this clonotype. V gene TRBV2 combines with J gene TRBJ1-6; D is unclear. The ends were cut back, 2 bases at V and 9 bases at J, with 2 bases in the middle. Germline V gives CDR1 SNHLY, CDR2 FYNNEI. The CDR3 sequence is 11 residues long. The CDR3 nucleotides are TGTGCCAGCAGTGAATCTTCACCCCTCCACTTT. Protein: CASSESSPLHF.

This clonotype was detected ten times or more. This chain connects TRBV7-9 to TRBJ2-7; D remains unclear. CDR1 SEHNR and CDR2 FQNEAQ come from the germline V gene (reference sequence). Between the trimmed V and J ends, which lost 3 bases and 2 bases, there was a span of 8 bases. The CDR3 spans 13 residues. The CDR3 protein is CASSLPAAYEQYF. CDR3 bases: TGTGCCAGCAGCTTGCCCGCCGCCTACGAGCAGTACTTC. Variable domain in full (rest from reference TRBV7-9 and TRBJ2-7): DTGVSQNPRHKITKRGQNVTFRCDPISEHNRLYWYRQTLGQGPEFLTYFQNEAQLEKSRLLSDRFSAERPKGSFSTLEIQRTEQGDSAMYLCASSLPAAYEQYFGPGTRLTVT.

This clonotype has at least ten counts. The gene calls are TRBV11-2 and TRBJ2-7, with D perhaps matching TRBD2 (5 bases). The CDR3 runs 14 residues. Per germline, CDR1 SGHAT and CDR2 FQNNGV. The V end lost 1 base, the J end lost 6 bases, and 13 bases lay between the germline ends. Written as DNA, the CDR3 is TGTGCCAGCAGCTTAGGGGGTACTAGTTCCGAGCAGTACTTC. Protein sequence: CASSLGGTSSEQYF.